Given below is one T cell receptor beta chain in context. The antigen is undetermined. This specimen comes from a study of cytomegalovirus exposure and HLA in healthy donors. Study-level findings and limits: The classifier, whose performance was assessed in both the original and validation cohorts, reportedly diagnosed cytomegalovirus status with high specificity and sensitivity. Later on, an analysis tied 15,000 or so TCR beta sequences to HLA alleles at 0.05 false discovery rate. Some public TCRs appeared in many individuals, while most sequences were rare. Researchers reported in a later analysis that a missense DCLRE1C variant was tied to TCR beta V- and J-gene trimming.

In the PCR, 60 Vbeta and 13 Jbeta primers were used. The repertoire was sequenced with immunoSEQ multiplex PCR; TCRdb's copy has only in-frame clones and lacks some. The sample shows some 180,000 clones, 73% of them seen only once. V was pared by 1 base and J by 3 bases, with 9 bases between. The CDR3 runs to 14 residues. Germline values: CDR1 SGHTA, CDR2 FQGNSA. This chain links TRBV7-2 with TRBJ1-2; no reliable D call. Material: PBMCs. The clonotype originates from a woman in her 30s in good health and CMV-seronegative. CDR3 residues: CASSLVGSYYGYTF. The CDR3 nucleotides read TGTGCCAGCAGCTTAGTGGGCAGTTACTATGGCTACACCTTC.